This entry features one T cell receptor (beta chain) sequence. Germline CDR1 is MDHEN and CDR2 is SYDVKM. This CDR3 spans 14 amino acids. V lost 6 bases, J lost 8 bases, and 14 bases lay in between. The sample originates from a study of blood T cell repertoires in COVID-19. Study details: Donors in the United States, Italy and Spain gave samples during acute or convalescent COVID-19.

Libraries were prepared by immunoSEQ multiplex PCR; TCRdb keeps only in-frame clonotypes and omits some of them. This sample yields approximately 440,000 clones, of which around 91% are seen a single time; about 0.6% belongs to the top ten. The chain combines TRBV28 with TRBJ1-6, with D possibly matching TRBD1 (5 bases). This TCR came from a man aged 18 to 29 who had recovered from COVID-19. Sequences were obtained from PBMCs or T cells enriched from blood (not recorded which). The CDR3, as DNA: TGTGCCAGCAGCCTATCGGGGGTTGATTCACCCCTCCACTTT. It is translated as CASSLSGVDSPLHF.